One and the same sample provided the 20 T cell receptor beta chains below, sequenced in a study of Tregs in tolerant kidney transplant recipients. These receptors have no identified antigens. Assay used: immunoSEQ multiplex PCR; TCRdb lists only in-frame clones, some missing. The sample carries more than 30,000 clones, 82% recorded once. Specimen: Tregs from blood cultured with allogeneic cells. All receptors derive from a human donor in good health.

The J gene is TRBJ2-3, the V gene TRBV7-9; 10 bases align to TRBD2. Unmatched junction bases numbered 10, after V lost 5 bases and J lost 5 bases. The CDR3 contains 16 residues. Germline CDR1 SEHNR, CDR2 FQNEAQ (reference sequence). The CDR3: CASSPGLAVGEDTQYF. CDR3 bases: TGTGCCAGCAGCCCAGGACTAGCGGTGGGGGAAGATACGCAGTATTTT.

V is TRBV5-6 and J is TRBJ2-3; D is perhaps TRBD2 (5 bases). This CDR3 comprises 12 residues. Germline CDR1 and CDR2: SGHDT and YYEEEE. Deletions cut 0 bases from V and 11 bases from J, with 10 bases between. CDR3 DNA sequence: TGTGCCAGCAGCTTGGAACCAGGAGGGCAGTATTTT. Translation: CASSLEPGGQYF.

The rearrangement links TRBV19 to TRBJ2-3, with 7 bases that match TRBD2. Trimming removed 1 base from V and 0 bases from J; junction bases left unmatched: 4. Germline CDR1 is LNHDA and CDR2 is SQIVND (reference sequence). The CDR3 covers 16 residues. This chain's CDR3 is CASSIALAASTDTQYF. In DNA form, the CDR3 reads TGTGCCAGTAGTATAGCGCTAGCGGCTAGCACAGATACGCAGTATTTT.

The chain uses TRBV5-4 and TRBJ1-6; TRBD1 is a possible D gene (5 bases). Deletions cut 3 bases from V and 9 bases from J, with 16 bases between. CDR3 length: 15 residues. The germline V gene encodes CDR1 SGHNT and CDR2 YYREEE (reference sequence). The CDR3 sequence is CASSSREGLGSPLHF. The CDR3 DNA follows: TGTGCCAGCAGCTCCAGGGAAGGGCTAGGTTCACCCCTCCACTTT.

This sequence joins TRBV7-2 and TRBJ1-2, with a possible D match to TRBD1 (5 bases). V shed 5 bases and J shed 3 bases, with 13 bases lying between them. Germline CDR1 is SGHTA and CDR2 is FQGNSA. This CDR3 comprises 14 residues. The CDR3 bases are TGTGCCAGCAGCCCGGGACGGAGGGACTATGGCTACACCTTC. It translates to CASSPGRRDYGYTF.

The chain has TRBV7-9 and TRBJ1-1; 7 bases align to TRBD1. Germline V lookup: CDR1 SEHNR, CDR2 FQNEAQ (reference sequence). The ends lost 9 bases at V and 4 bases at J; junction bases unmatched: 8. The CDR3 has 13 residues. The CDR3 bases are TGTGCCAGTTCTACCCAGGGGGGCACTGAAGCTTTCTTT. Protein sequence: CASSTQGGTEAFF.

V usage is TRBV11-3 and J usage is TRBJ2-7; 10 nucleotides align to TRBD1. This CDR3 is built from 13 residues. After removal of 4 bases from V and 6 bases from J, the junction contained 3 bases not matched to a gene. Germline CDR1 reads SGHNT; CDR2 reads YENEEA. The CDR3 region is CASSWDRGSEQYF. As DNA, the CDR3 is TGTGCCAGCAGCTGGGACAGGGGCTCCGAGCAGTACTTC.

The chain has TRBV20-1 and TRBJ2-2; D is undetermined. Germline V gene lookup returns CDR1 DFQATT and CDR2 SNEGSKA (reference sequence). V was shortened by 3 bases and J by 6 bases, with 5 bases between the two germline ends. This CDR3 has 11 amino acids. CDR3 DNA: TGCAGTGCTAGGAAAGCCGGGGAGCTGTTTTTT. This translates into CSARKAGELFF.

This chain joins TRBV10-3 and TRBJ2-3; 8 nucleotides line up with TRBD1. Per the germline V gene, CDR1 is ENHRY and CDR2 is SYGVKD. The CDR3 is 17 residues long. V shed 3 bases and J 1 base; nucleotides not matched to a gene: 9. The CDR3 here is CAISETYDRGGTDTQYF. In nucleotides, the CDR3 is TGTGCCATCAGTGAAACCTACGACAGGGGAGGCACAGATACGCAGTATTTT.

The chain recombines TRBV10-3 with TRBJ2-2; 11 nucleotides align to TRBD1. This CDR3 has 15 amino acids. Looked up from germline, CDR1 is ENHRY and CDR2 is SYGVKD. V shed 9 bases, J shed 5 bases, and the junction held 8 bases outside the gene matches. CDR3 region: CAIKKGQGVTGELFF. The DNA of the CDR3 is TGTGCCATAAAAAAGGGACAGGGGGTGACCGGGGAGCTGTTTTTT.

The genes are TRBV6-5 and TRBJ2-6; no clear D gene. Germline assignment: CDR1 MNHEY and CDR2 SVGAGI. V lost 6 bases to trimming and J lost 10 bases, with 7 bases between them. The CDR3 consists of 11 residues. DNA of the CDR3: TGTGCCAGCAGCCGAGCGAACGTCCTGACTTTC. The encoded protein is CASSRANVLTF.

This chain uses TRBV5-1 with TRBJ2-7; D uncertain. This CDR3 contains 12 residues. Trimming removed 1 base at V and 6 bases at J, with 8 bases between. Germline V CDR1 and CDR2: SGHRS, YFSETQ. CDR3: CASSLSSSEQYF. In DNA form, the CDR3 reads TGCGCCAGCAGCTTGAGCTCGTCCGAGCAGTACTTC.

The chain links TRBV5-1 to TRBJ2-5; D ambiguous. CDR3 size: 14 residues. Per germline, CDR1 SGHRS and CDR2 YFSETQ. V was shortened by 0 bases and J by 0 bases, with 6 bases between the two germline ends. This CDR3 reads CASSLALYQETQYF. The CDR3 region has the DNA TGCGCCAGCAGCTTGGCCCTGTACCAAGAGACCCAGTACTTC.

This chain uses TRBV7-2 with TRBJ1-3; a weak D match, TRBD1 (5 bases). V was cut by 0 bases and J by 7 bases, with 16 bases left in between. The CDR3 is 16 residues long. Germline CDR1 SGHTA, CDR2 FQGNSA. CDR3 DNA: TGTGCCAGCAGCTTAGCAGGGCGGGACTTCGGTAACACCATATATTTT. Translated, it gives CASSLAGRDFGNTIYF.

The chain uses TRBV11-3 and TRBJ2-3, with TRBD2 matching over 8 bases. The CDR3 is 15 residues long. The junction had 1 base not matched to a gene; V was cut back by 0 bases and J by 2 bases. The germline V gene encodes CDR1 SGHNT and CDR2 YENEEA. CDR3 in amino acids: CASSLELAVTDTQYF. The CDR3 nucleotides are TGTGCCAGCAGCTTAGAACTAGCGGTCACAGATACGCAGTATTTT.

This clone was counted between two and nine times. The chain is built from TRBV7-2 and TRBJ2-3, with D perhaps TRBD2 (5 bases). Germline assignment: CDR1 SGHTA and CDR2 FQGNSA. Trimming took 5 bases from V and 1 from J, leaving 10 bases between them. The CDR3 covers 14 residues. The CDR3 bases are TGTGCCAGCAGCCCCCTTAGCGGCACAGATACGCAGTATTTT. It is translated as CASSPLSGTDTQYF.

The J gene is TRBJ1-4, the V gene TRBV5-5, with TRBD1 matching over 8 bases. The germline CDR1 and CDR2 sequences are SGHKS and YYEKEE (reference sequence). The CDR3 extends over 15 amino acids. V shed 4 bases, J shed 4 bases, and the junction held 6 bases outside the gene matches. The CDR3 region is CASSTGTGLNEKLFF. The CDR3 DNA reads TGTGCCAGCAGCACCGGGACAGGCCTTAATGAAAAACTGTTTTTT.

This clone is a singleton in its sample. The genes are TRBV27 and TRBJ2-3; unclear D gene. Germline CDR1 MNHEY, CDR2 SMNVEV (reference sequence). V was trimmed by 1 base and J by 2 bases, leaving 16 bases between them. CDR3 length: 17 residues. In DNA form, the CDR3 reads TGTGCCAGCAGTTTATGGGCGCGGTCGCCTTCCACAGATACGCAGTATTTT. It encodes CASSLWARSPSTDTQYF.

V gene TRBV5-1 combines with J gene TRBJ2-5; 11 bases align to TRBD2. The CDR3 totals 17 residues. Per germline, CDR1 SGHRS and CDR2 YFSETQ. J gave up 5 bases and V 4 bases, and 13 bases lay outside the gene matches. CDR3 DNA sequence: TGCGCCAGCAGCCCTTGGGCTAGCGGGGGGCCAGGGGAGACCCAGTACTTC. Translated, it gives CASSPWASGGPGETQYF.

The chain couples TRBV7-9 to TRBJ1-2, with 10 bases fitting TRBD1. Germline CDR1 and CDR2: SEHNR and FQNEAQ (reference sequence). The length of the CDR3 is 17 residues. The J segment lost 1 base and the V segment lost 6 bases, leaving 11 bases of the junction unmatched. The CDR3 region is CASSSGQGVSYNYGYTF. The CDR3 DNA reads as TGTGCCAGCAGTAGCGGACAGGGGGTATCTTATAACTATGGCTACACCTTC. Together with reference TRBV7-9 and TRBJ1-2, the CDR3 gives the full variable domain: DTGVSQNPRHKITKRGQNVTFRCDPISEHNRLYWYRQTLGQGPEFLTYFQNEAQLEKSRLLSDRFSAERPKGSFSTLEIQRTEQGDSAMYLCASSSGQGVSYNYGYTFGSGTRLTVV.